This T cell receptor (beta chain) was found in a study of T cell changes during pregnancy in multiple sclerosis. Using immunoSEQ multiplex PCR, the repertoire was profiled, and TCRdb retains in-frame clones only, with some absent. Of about 100,000 clones detected, 80% to 95% appear once; the ten largest clones hold roughly 0.82%. The germline V and J ends were trimmed by 8 bases and 7 bases, with 18 bases remaining between them. Germline assignment: CDR1 SGHTA and CDR2 FQGNSA. This CDR3 region has 15 residues. The gene calls are TRBV7-2 and TRBJ1-6; tentative D call: TRBD1 (5 bases). The TCR sequence derives from a female donor in good health, enrolled as a control in a pregnancy study. This specimen consisted of peripheral blood, obtained in the third trimester of pregnancy. The CDR3 reads CASRRVFRGNSPLHF. The CDR3 nucleotides read TGTGCCAGCCGTAGGGTTTTCCGGGGGAATTCACCCCTCCACTTT.